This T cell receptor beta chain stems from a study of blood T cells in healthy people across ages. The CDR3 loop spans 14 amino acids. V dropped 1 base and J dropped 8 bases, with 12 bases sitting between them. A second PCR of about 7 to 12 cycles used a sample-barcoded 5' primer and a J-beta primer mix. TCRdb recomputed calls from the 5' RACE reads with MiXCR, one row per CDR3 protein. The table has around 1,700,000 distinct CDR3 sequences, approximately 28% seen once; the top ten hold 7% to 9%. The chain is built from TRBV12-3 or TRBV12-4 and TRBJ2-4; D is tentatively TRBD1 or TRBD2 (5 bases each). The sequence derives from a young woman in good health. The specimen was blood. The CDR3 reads CASSLGGAVDIQYF. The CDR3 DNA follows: TGTGCCAGCAGTTTAGGAGGGGCTGTGGACATTCAGTACTTC.